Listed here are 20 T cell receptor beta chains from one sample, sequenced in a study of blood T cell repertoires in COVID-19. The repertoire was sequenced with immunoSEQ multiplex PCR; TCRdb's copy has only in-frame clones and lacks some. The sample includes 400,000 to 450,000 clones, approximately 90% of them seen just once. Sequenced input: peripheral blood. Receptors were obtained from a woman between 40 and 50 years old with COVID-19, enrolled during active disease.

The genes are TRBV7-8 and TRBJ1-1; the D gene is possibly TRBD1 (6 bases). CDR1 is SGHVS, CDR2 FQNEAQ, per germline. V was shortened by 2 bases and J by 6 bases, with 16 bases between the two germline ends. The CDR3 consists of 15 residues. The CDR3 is CASSLTGRGIPEAFF. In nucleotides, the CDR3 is TGTGCCAGCAGCTTAACAGGGCGAGGAATCCCTGAAGCTTTCTTT. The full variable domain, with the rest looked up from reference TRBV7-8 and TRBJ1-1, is GAGVSQSPRYKVAKRGQDVALRCDPISGHVSLFWYQQALGQGPEFLTYFQNEAQLDKSGLPSDRFFAERPEGSVSTLKIQRTQQEDSAVYLCASSLTGRGIPEAFFGQGTRLTVV.

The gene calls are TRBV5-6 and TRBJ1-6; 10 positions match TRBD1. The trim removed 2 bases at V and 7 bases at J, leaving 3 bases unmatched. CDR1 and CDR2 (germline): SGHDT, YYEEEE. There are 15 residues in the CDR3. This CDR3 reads CASSFWTGGNSPLHF. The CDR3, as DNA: TGTGCCAGCAGCTTTTGGACAGGGGGGAATTCACCCCTCCACTTT.

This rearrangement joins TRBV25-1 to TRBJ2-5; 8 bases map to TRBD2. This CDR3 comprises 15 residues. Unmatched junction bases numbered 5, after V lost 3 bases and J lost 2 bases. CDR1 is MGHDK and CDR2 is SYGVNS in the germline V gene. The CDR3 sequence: CASSDPAGAQETQYF. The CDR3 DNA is TGTGCCAGCAGTGATCCAGCGGGAGCGCAAGAGACCCAGTACTTC.

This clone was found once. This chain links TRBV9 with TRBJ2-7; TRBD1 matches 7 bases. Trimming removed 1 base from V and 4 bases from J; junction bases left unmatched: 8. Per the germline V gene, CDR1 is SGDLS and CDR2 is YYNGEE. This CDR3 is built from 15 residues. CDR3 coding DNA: TGTGCCAGCAGCGTAACTCCGGGACAGACTTACGAGCAGTACTTC. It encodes CASSVTPGQTYEQYF.

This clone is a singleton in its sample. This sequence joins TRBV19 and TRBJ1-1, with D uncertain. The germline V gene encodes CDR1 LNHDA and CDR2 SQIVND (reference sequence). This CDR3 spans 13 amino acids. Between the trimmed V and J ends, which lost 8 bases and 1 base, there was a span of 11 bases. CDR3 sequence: CASRELRNTEAFF. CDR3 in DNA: TGTGCCAGTCGCGAGTTGAGGAACACTGAAGCTTTCTTT.

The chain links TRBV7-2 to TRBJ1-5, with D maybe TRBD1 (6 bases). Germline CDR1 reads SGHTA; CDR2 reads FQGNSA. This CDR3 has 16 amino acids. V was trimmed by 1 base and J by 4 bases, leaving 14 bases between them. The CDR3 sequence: CASSLGARGVNQPQHF. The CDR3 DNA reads TGTGCCAGCAGCTTAGGAGCCAGGGGCGTTAATCAGCCCCAGCATTTT. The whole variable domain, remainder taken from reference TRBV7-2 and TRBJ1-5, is GAGVSQSPSNKVTEKGKDVELRCDPISGHTALYWYRQSLGQGLEFLIYFQGNSAPDKSGLPSDRFSAERTGGSVSTLTIQRTQQEDSAVYLCASSLGARGVNQPQHFGDGTRLSIL.

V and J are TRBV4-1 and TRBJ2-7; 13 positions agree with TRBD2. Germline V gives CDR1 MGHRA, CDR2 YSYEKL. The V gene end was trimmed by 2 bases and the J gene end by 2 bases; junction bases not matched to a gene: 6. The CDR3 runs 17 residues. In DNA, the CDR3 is TGCGCCAGCAGCCAATTATACACTAGCGGGAGGGCCTACGAGCAGTACTTC. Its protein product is CASSQLYTSGRAYEQYF.

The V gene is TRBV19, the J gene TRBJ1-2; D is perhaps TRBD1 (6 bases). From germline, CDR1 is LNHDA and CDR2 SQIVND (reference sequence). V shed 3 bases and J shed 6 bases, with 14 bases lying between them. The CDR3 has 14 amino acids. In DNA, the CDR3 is TGTGCCAGTAGTATGTTTGGCCAGGGGAATGGCTACACCTTC. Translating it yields CASSMFGQGNGYTF.

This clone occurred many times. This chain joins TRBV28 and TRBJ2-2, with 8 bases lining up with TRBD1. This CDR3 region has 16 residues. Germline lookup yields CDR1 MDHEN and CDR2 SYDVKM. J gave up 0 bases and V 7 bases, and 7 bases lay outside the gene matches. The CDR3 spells CASIPRTGTNTGELFF. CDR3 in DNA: TGTGCCAGCATCCCTAGGACAGGGACGAACACCGGGGAGCTGTTTTTT.

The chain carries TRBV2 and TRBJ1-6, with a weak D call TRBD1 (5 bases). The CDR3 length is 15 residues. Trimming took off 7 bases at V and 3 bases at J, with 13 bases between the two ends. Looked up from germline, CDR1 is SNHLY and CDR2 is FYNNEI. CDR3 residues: CASIGATVYNSPLHF. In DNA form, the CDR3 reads TGTGCCAGCATCGGAGCGACAGTCTATAATTCACCCCTCCACTTT. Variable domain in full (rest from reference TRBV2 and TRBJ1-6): EPEVTQTPSHQVTQMGQEVILRCVPISNHLYFYWYRQILGQKVEFLVSFYNNEISEKSEIFDDQFSVERPDGSNFTLKIRSTKLEDSAMYFCASIGATVYNSPLHFGNGTRLTVT.

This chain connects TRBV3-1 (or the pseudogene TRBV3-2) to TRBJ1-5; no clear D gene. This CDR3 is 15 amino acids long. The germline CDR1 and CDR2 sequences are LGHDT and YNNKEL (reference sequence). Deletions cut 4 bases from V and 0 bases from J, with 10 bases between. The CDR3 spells CASSPGGFSNQPQHF. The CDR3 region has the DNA TGTGCCAGCAGCCCGGGAGGCTTTAGCAATCAGCCCCAGCATTTT.

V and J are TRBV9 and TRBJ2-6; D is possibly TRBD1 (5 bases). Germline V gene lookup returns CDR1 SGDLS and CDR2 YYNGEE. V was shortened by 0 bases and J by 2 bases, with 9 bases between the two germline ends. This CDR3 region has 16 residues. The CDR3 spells CASSVDVGAGANVLTF. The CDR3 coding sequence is TGTGCCAGCAGCGTAGATGTAGGGGCTGGGGCCAACGTCCTGACTTTC.

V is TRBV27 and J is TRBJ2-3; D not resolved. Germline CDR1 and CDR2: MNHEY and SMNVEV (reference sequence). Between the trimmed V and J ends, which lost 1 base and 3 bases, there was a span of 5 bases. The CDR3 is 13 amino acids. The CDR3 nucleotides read TGTGCCAGCAGTTTATACACAACAGATACGCAGTATTTT. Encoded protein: CASSLYTTDTQYF.

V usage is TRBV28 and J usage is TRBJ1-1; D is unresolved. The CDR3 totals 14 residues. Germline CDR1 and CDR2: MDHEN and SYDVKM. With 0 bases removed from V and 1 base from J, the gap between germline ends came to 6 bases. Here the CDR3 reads CASSLWEGNTEAFF. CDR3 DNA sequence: TGTGCCAGCAGTTTATGGGAGGGGAACACTGAAGCTTTCTTT.

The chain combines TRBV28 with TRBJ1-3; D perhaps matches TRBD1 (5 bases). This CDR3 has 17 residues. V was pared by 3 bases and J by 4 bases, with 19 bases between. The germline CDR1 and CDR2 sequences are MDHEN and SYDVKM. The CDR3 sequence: CASSFSRGLRAGNTIYF. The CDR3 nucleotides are TGTGCCAGCAGTTTCTCGCGGGGACTCCGTGCCGGAAACACCATATATTTT.

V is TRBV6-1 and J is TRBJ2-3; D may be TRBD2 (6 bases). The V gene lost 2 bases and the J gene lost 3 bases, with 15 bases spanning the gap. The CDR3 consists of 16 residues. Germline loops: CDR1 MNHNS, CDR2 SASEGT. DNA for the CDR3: TGTGCCAGCAGTGAAATTCCGGGAGTGAGGACAGATACGCAGTATTTT. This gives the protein CASSEIPGVRTDTQYF.

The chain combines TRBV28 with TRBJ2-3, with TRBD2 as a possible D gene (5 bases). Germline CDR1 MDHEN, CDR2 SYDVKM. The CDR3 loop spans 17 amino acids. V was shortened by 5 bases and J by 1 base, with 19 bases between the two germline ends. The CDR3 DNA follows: TGTGCCAGCAGTCCTCCCCTTCTAGGCGGGCGCACAGATACGCAGTATTTT. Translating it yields CASSPPLLGGRTDTQYF.

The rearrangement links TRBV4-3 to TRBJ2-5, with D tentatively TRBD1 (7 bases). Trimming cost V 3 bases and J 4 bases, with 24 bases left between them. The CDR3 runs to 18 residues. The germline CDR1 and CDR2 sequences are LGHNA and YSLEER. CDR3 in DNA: TGCGCCAGCAGCCACCTCACTCCGGACAGGCCCGGGGGAGAGACCCAGTACTTC. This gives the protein CASSHLTPDRPGGETQYF.

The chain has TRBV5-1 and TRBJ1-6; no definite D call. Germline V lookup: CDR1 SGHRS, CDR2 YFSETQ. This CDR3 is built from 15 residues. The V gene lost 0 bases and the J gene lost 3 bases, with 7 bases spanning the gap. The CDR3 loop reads CASSLEYSYNSPLHF. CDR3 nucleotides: TGCGCCAGCAGCTTGGAATACAGCTATAATTCACCCCTCCACTTT.

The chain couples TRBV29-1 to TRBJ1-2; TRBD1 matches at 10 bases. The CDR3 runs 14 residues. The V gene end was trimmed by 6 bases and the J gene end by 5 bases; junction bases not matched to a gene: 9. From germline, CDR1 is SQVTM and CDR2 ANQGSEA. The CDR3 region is CSVIGGDRGYGYTF. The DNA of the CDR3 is TGCAGCGTCATAGGGGGGGACAGGGGTTATGGCTACACCTTC.